These 2 T cell receptor beta chains share one sample of origin, sequenced in a study of blood T cell repertoires in COVID-19. Measured with immunoSEQ multiplex PCR; TCRdb has only the in-frame clones, and not every one. This repertoire shows approximately 400,000 clones, roughly four fifths found once; its top ten account for 5.1%. Sequenced material: PBMCs or T cells enriched from blood (not recorded which). The source of these receptors is a woman aged 45-65 years who had recovered from COVID-19.

This rearrangement joins TRBV12-3 or TRBV12-4 to TRBJ1-1, with D unresolved. The CDR3 consists of 13 residues. Trimming removed 6 bases from V and 3 bases from J, with 11 bases in between. This CDR3 is CASRITSYTEAFF. The DNA for the CDR3 is TGTGCCAGCAGGATCACCAGTTACACTGAAGCTTTCTTT.

The genes are TRBV9 and TRBJ2-7; 8 bases agree with TRBD1. CDR1 and CDR2 from the germline V gene are SGDLS and YYNGEE. Germline trimming cut 3 bases from V and 0 bases from J; bases unmatched to any gene: 5. This CDR3 comprises 15 residues. CDR3 in DNA: TGTGCCAGCAGCGCCCGGACAGGGAGCTCCTACGAGCAGTACTTC. It yields the protein CASSARTGSSYEQYF.